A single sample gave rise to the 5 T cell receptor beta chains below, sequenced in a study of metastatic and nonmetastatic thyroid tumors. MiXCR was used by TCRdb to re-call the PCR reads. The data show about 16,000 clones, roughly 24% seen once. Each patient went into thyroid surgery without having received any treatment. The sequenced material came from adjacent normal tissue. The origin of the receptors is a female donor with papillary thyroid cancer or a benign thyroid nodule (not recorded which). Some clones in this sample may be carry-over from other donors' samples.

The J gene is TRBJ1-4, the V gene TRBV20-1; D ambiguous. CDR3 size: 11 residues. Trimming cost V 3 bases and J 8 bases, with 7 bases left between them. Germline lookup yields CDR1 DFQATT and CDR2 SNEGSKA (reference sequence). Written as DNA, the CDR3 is TGCAGTGCTAGGCTCGGGGAAAAACTGTTTTTT. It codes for CSARLGEKLFF.

CDR3 loop: CASRRQGPAGNTIYF. The CDR3 DNA is TGTGCCAGCAGGCGACAGGGTCCGGCTGGAAACACCATATATTTT. The gene calls are TRBV6-1 and TRBJ1-3, with 7 bases identical to TRBD1. CDR1 MNHNS and CDR2 SASEGT come from the germline V gene. The CDR3 is 15 amino acids. The ends lost 6 bases at V and 2 bases at J; junction bases unmatched: 7.

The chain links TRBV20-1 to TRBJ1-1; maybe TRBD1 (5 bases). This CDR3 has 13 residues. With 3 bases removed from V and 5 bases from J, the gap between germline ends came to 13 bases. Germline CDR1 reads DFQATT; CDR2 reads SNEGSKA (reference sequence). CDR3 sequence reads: CSASRGRGTEAFF. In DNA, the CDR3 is TGCAGTGCTAGTAGGGGACGGGGGACTGAAGCTTTCTTT.

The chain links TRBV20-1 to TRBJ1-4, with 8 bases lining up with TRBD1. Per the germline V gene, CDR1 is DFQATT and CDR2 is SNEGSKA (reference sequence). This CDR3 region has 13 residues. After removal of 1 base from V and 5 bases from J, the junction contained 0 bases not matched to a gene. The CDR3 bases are TGCAGTGCTAGAGGGACAGGGAATGAAAAACTGTTTTTT. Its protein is CSARGTGNEKLFF.

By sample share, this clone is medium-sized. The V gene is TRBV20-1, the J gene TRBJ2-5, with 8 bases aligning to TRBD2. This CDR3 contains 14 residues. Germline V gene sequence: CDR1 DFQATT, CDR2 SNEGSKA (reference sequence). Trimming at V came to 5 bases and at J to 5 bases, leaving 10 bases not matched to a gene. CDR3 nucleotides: TGCAGTGCTCCCCTCAGCGGGAGACGGGAGACCCAGTACTTC. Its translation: CSAPLSGRRETQYF.